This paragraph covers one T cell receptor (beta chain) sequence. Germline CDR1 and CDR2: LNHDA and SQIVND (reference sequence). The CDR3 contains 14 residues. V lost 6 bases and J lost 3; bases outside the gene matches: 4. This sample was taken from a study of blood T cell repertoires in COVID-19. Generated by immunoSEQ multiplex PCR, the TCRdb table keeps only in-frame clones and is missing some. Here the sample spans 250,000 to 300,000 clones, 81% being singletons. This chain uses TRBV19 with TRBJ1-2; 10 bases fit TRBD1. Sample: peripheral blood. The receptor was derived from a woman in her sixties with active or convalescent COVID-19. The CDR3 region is CASRGTGADYGYTF. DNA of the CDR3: TGTGCCAGTAGGGGGACAGGGGCGGACTATGGCTACACCTTC.